This TCR beta chain was sequenced during a study of Tregs in tolerant kidney transplant recipients. Study observations and caveats: Tregs expanded with activated donor B cells seemed most donor-specific. Validation in larger populations is needed because few patients were studied. Biological reproducibility was not directly addressed, but technical replication error appeared minimal.

Thawed PBMCs were FACS-sorted into unstimulated CD4+CD25+CD127- regulatory T cells, CD4+CD25- non-regulatory cells, CD4 and CD8 cells. In the case of this clone: Its target is not known.

Method: immunoSEQ multiplex PCR; TCRdb's copy keeps in-frame clones and lacks some. This table has about 240,000 clones, about 80% appearing once. The CDR3 loop spans 15 amino acids. After removal of 4 bases from V and 8 bases from J, the junction contained 5 bases not matched to a gene. Germline lookup yields CDR1 MGHDK and CDR2 SYGVNS. Sequencing was performed on CD4+ T cells from blood. The chain recombines TRBV25-1 with TRBJ1-6; 10 bases map to TRBD1. The clonotype comes from a human donor in good health. The CDR3 DNA sequence: TGTGCCAGCAGTGGGGGGGGGACAGGGGATTCACCCCTCCACTTT. Protein product: CASSGGGTGDSPLHF.